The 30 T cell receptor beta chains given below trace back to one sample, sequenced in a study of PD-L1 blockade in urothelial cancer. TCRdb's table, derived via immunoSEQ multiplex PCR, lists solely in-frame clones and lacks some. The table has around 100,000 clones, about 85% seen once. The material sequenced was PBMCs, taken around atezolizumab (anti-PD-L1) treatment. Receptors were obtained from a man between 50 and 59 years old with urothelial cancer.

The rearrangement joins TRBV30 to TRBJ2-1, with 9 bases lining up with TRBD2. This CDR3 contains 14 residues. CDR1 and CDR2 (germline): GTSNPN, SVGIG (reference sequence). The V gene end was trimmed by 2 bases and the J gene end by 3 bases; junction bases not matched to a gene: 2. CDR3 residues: CAWSLSGSYNEQFF. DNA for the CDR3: TGTGCCTGGAGTCTTAGCGGGAGCTACAATGAGCAGTTCTTC.

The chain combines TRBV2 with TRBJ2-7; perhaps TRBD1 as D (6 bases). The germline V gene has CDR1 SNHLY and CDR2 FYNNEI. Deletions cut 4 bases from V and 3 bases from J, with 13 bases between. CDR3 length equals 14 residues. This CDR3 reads CASSATGPGYEQYF. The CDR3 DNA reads TGTGCCAGCAGTGCGACAGGACCTGGCTACGAGCAGTACTTC.

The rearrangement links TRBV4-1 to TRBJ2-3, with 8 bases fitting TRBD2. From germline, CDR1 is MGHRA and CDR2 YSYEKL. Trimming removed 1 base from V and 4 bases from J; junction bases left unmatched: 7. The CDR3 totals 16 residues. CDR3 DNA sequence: TGCGCCAGCAGCCAAGGGGGACTAGTTGGTCCAGATACGCAGTATTTT. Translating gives CASSQGGLVGPDTQYF.

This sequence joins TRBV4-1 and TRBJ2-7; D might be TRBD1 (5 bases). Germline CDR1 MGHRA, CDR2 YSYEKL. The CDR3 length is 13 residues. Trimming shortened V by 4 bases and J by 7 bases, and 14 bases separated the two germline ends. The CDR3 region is CASSRGRDREQYF. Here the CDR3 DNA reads TGCGCCAGCAGCCGAGGCAGGGATCGGGAGCAGTACTTC.

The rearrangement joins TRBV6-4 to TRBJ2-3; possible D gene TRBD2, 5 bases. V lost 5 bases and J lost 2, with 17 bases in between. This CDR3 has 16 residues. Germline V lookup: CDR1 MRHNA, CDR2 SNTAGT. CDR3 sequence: CASSPVTKTITDTQYF. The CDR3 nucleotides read TGTGCCAGCAGTCCTGTGACTAAAACAATCACAGATACGCAGTATTTT.

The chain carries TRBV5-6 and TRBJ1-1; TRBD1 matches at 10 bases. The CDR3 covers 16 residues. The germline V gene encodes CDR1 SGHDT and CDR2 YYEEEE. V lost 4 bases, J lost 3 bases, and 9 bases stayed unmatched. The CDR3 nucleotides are TGTGCCAGCAGCGATACCGGGACAGGGGCACACACTGAAGCTTTCTTT. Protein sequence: CASSDTGTGAHTEAFF. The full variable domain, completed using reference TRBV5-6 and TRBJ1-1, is DAGVTQSPTHLIKTRGQQVTLRCSPKSGHDTVSWYQQALGQGPQFIFQYYEEEERQRGNFPDRFSGHQFPNYSSELNVNALLLGDSALYLCASSDTGTGAHTEAFFGQGTRLTVV.

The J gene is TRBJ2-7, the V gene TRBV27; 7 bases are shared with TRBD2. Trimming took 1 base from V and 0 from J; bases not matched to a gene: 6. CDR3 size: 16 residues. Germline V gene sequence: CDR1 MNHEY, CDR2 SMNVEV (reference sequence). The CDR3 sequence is CASSLFSSGSSYEQYF. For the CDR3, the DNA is TGTGCCAGCAGTTTATTTTCTAGCGGATCCTCCTACGAGCAGTACTTC.

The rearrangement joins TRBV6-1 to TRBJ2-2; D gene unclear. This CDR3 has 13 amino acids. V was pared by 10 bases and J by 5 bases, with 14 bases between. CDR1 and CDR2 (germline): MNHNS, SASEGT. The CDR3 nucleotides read TGTGCCATCCAGACATTTGTAACCGGGGAGCTGTTTTTT. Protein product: CAIQTFVTGELFF.

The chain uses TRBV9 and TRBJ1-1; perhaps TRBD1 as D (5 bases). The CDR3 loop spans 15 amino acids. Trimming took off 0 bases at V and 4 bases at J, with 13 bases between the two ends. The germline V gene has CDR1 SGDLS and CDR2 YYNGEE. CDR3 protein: CASSVDGQGGTEAFF. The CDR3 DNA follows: TGTGCCAGCAGCGTAGACGGGCAGGGTGGCACTGAAGCTTTCTTT.

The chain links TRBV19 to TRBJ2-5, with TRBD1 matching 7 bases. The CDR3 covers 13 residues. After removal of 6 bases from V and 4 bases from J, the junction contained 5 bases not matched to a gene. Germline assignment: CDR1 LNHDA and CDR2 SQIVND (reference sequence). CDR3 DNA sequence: TGTGCCAGTAGCCTACAGGGGCGAGAGACCCAGTACTTC. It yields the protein CASSLQGRETQYF.

The CDR3 bases are TGCGCCAGCAGGGTGGAGATCCAGGGTTATGGCTACACCTTC. It specifies CASRVEIQGYGYTF. V usage is TRBV5-1 and J usage is TRBJ1-2; a weak D match, TRBD1 (5 bases). From germline, CDR1 is SGHRS and CDR2 YFSETQ. Trimming removed 5 bases from V and 5 bases from J, with 16 bases in between. This CDR3 has 14 amino acids.

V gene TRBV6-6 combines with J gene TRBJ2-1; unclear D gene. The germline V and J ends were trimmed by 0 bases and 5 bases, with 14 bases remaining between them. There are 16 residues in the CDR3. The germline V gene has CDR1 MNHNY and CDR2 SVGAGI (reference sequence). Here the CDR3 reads CASSYSPPDFDNEQFF. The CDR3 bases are TGTGCCAGCAGTTACTCGCCTCCCGACTTCGACAATGAGCAGTTCTTC.

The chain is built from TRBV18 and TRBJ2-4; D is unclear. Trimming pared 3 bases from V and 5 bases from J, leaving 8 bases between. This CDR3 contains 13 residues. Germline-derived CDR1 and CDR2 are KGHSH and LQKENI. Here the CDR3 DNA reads TGTGCCAGCTCACCTTTAGAACAAAACATTCAGTACTTC. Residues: CASSPLEQNIQYF.

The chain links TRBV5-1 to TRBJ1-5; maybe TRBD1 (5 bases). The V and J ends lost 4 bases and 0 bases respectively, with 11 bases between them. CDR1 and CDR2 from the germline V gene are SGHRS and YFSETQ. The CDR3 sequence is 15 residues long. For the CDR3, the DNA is TGCGCCAGCAGCCCCGGGGACTATAGCAATCAGCCCCAGCATTTT. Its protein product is CASSPGDYSNQPQHF.

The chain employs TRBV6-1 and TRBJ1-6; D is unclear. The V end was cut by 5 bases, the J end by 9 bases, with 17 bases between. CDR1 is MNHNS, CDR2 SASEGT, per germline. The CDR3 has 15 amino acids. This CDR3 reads CASSPPQPRASPLHF. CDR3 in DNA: TGTGCCAGCAGTCCACCCCAACCGAGGGCTTCACCCCTCCACTTT.

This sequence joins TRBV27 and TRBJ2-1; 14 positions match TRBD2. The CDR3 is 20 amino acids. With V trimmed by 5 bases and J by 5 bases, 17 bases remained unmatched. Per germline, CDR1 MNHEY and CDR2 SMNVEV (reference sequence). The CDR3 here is CASSRRGGRLAGGQHNEQFF. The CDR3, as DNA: TGTGCCAGCAGTAGAAGAGGGGGACGACTAGCGGGAGGGCAGCACAATGAGCAGTTCTTC.

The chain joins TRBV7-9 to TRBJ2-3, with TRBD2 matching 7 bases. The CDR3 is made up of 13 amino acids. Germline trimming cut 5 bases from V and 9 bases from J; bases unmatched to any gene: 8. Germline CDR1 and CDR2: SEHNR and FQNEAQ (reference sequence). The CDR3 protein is CASSDGGRETQYF. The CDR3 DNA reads TGTGCCAGCAGCGACGGGGGGAGAGAGACGCAGTATTTT.

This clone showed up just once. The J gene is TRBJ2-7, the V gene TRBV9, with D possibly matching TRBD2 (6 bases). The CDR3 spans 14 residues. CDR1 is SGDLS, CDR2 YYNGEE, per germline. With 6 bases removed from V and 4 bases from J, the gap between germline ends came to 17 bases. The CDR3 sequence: CASTVGSSAYEQYF. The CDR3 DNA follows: TGTGCCAGCACCGTTGGGTCTAGCGCGTACGAGCAGTACTTC.

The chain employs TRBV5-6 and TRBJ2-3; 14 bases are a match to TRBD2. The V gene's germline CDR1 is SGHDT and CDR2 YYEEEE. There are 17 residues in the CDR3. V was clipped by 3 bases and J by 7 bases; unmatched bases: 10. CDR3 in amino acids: CASSSRLAGGHGHTQYF. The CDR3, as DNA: TGTGCCAGCAGCTCGAGACTAGCGGGAGGGCACGGGCATACGCAGTATTTT.

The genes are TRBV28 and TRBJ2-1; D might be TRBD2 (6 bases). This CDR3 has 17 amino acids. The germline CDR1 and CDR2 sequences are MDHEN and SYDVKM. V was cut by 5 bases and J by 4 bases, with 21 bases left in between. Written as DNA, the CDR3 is TGTGCCAGCAGTGGGGAGGCGGGGCGGACATCTTACAATGAGCAGTTCTTC. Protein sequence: CASSGEAGRTSYNEQFF. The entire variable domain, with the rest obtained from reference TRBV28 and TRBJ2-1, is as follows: DVKVTQSSRYLVKRTGEKVFLECVQDMDHENMFWYRQDPGLGLRLIYFSYDVKMKEKGDIPEGYSVSREKKERFSLILESASTNQTSMYLCASSGEAGRTSYNEQFFGPGTRLTVL.

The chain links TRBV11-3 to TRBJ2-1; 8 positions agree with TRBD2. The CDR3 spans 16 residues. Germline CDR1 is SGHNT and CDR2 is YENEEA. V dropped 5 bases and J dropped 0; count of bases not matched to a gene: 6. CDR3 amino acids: CASSPQREGSYNEQFF. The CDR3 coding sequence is TGTGCCAGCAGCCCCCAACGGGAGGGCTCCTACAATGAGCAGTTCTTC. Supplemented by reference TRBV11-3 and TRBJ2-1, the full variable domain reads EAGVVQSPRYKIIEKKQPVAFWCNPISGHNTLYWYLQNLGQGPELLIRYENEEAVDDSQLPKDRFSAERLKGVDSTLKIQPAELGDSAVYLCASSPQREGSYNEQFFGPGTRLTVL.

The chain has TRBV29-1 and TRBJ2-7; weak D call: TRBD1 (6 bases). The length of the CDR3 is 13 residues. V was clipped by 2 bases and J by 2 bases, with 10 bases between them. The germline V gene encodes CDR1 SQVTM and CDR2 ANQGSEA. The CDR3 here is CSVERGSPYEQYF. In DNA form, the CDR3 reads TGCAGCGTTGAAAGGGGGTCCCCCTACGAGCAGTACTTC.

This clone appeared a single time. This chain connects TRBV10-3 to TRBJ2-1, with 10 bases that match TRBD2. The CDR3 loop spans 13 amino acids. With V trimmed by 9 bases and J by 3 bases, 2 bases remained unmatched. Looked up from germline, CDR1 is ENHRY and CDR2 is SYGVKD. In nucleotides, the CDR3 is TGTGCCATACTAGCGGGGTACTACAATGAGCAGTTCTTC. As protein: CAILAGYYNEQFF.

CDR3 loop: CASSRLGQPVSGNTIYF. CDR3 sequence (DNA): TGTGCCAGCAGCCGTTTGGGACAACCAGTCTCTGGAAACACCATATATTTT. The chain joins TRBV4-2 to TRBJ1-3; TRBD1 might be the D (6 bases). CDR1 and CDR2 (germline): LGHNA, YNFKEQ. Trimming took off 4 bases at V and 0 bases at J, with 16 bases between the two ends. The length of the CDR3 is 17 residues.

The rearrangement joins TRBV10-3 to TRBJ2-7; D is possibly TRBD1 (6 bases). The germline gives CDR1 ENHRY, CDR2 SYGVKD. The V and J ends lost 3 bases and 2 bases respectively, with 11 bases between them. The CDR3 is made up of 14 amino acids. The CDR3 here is CAISENRVTYEQYF. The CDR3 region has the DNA TGTGCCATCAGTGAAAACAGGGTCACCTACGAGCAGTACTTC.

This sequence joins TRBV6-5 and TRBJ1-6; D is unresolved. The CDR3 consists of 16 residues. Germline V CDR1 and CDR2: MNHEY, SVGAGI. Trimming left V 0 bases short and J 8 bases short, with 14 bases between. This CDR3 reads CASSYSIPGSDSPLHF. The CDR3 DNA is TGTGCCAGCAGTTACTCGATACCCGGGAGCGATTCACCCCTCCACTTT.

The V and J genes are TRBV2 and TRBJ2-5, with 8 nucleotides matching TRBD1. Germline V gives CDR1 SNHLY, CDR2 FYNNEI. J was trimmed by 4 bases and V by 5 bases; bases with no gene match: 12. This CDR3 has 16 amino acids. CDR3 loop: CASSSARTGPGETQYF. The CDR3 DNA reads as TGTGCCAGCAGTTCCGCACGGACAGGGCCGGGAGAGACCCAGTACTTC.

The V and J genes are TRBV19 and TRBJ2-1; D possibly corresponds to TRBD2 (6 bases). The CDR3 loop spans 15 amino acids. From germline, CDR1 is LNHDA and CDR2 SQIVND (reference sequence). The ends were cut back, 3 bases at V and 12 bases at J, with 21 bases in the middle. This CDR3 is CASSMLAMMGNGQFF. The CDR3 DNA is TGTGCCAGTAGTATGCTAGCGATGATGGGGAACGGGCAGTTCTTC.

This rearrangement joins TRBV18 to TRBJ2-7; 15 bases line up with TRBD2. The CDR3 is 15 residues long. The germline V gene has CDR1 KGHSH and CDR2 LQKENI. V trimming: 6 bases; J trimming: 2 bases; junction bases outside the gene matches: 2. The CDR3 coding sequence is TGTGCCAGCTCGCGGACTAGCGGGAGGGCCTACGAGCAGTACTTC. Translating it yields CASSRTSGRAYEQYF.

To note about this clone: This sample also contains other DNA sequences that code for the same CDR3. The CDR3 DNA is TGTGCCAGCAGGGGAGACTATGGCTACACCTTC. This gives the protein CASRGDYGYTF. V is TRBV28 and J is TRBJ1-2; no firm D call. CDR1 MDHEN and CDR2 SYDVKM come from the germline V gene. V was pared by 6 bases and J by 3 bases, with 5 bases between. The CDR3 totals 11 residues.